This is a list of T cell receptor beta chains from one sample in a study of blood T cells in healthy people across ages. TCRdb itself ran the 5' RACE reads through MiXCR, one entry per CDR3 protein. The sample includes roughly 680,000 distinct CDR3 sequences, around 52% of them seen just once. Sequences were obtained from blood. Receptors originate from a woman aged 80 or over in good health. Each CDR3 is given with its conserved first and last residue. The D gene is left open where the match is weak. Some rows have no size entry. The others give once, few or many, or a class for an expanded clone.

>NA|NA|TRBV7-3|TRBJ2-3
CASKPSENTDTQYF
TGTGCCAGCAAACCTAGCGAGAACACAGATACGCAGTATTTT
>TRBD2|NA|TRBV3-1|TRBJ2-1
CASSQDLGLDSYNEQFF
TGTGCCAGCAGCCAAGATTTAGGACTAGACTCCTACAATGAGCAGTTCTTC
>TRBD1|many|TRBV12-3/TRBV12-4|TRBJ2-5
CASTAEGTGSSQYF
TGTGCCAGCACCGCGGAGGGGACAGGGTCATCTCAGTACTTC
>NA|NA|TRBV28|TRBJ1-6
CASNRADNSPLHF
TGTGCCAGCAACAGGGCTGATAATTCACCCCTCCACTTT
>NA|few|TRBV21-1|TRBJ2-1
CASSKVGVAGGSYNEQFF
NA
>NA|many|TRBV6-6|TRBJ1-2
CASSSHSGTNYGYTF
TGTGCCAGCAGTTCCCACTCCGGGACCAACTATGGCTACACCTTC
>NA|many|TRBV3-1|TRBJ1-4
CASSQDQGGTIEKLFF
TGTGCCAGCAGCCAAGATCAAGGGGGGACAATCGAAAAACTGTTTTTT
>NA|NA|TRBV13|TRBJ1-6
CASSPRAGRNSPLHF
TGTGCCAGCAGCCCAAGGGCAGGGAGGAATTCACCCCTCCACTTT
>NA|many|TRBV10-3|TRBJ2-5
CAISEPDSFDETQYF
TGTGCCATCAGTGAACCGGACAGTTTTGATGAGACCCAGTACTTC
>TRBD1|many|TRBV20-1|TRBJ1-4
CSAHDPGTGNGKLFF
TGCAGTGCGCATGATCCCGGGACAGGGAATGGAAAACTGTTTTTT
>NA|many|TRBV3-1|TRBJ1-5
CASSQRGNQPQHF
TGTGCCAGCAGCCAACGGGGAAATCAGCCCCAGCATTTT
>NA|many|TRBV28|TRBJ2-3
CASSPTWASETDTQYF
TGTGCCAGCAGCCCGACCTGGGCTAGCGAAACAGATACGCAGTATTTT
>NA|NA|TRBV20-1|TRBJ2-7
CSAKTGDTEAFFGLDGGSSYEQYF
NA
>NA|NA|TRBV5-1|TRBJ1-1
CASSSDPQGTEAFF
TGCGCCAGCAGCTCGGACCCCCAAGGCACTGAAGCTTTCTTT
>NA|NA|TRBV29-1|TRBJ2-5
CSVAEGRETQYF
TGCAGCGTTGCGGAGGGGCGAGAGACCCAGTACTTC
>TRBD2|few|TRBV7-9|TRBJ2-5
CASSLRPSERGTNEQYF
TGTGCCAGCAGCTTACGGCCCAGTGAGCGGGGGACGAATGAGCAGTACTTC
>TRBD2|NA|TRBV29-1|TRBJ2-1
CSGGVRDYNEQFF
TGCAGCGGTGGGGTCCGGGACTACAATGAACAGTTCTTC
>NA|NA|TRBV12-3/TRBV12-4|TRBJ2-3
CASSHFDRRVGTDTQYF
TGTGCCAGCAGTCATTTCGACCGACGAGTGGGGACAGATACGCAGTATTTT
>NA|NA|TRBV7-9|TRBJ1-5
CASSLTSANQPQHF
TGTGCCAGCAGCCTAACATCGGCAAATCAGCCCCAGCATTTT
>TRBD2|many|TRBV2|TRBJ2-1
CASRTGTSSYNEQFF
TGTGCCAGCCGTACCGGGACTAGCTCCTACAATGAGCAGTTCTTC
>NA|many|TRBV27|TRBJ2-3
CASSPLGLGGASTDTQYF
TGTGCCAGCAGTCCCTTGGGCCTAGGGGGGGCGTCCACAGATACGCAGTATTTT
>TRBD1|NA|TRBV18|TRBJ2-7
CASSLAGQGFYEQYF
TGTGCCAGCTCACTTGCTGGACAGGGATTCTACGAGCAGTACTTC
>NA|NA|TRBV7-9|TRBJ2-7
CASSHSGKPYEQYF
TGTGCCAGCAGCCACAGCGGAAAACCCTACGAGCAGTACTTC
>NA|NA|TRBV29-1|TRBJ2-5
CSVEGPPDTRYQETQYF
TGCAGCGTTGAGGGGCCACCGGACACCAGGTACCAAGAGACCCAGTACTTC
>NA|NA|TRBV7-9|TRBJ2-3
CASSLEGGWQDTQYF
TGTGCCAGCAGCTTAGAGGGGGGCTGGCAAGATACGCAGTATTTT
>NA|NA|TRBV7-9|TRBJ2-2
CASSSIGPTGELFF
TGTGCCAGCAGCTCCATTGGGCCAACCGGGGAGCTGTTTTTT
>TRBD2|many|TRBV10-3|TRBJ2-4
CAISELRTSDIQYF
TGTGCCATCAGTGAGCTTAGGACTAGCGACATTCAGTACTTC
>NA|many|TRBV28|TRBJ1-2
CASSDRPGGLYGYTF
TGTGCCAGCAGTGATCGACCCGGGGGGCTATATGGCTACACCTTC
>TRBD2|NA|TRBV9|TRBJ2-4
CASSSVGGLGIQYF
TGTGCCAGCAGCTCAGTGGGGGGGTTAGGCATTCAGTACTTC
>NA|NA|TRBV12-3/TRBV12-4|TRBJ1-2
CASSRSGGGNNYGYTF
TGTGCCAGCAGTCGCTCGGGGGGGGGCAATAACTATGGCTACACCTTC
>NA|once|TRBV28|TRBJ1-5
CASWSSNQPQHF
TGTGCCAGCTGGTCGAGCAATCAGCCCCAGCATTTT
>NA|NA|TRBV7-2|TRBJ2-7
CASSDLGAGVNEQYF
TGTGCCAGCAGCGACTTGGGGGCCGGGGTAAACGAGCAGTACTTC
>NA|few|TRBV10-3|TRBJ2-3
CAIRDSGGTDTQYF
TGTGCCATCAGAGACTCAGGGGGGACAGATACGCAGTATTTT
>NA|NA|TRBV6-5|TRBJ1-2
CASSQQSGTSYSYTF
TGTGCCAGCAGTCAACAGTCAGGGACGTCCTATAGCTACACCTTC